These 23 T cell receptor beta chains came from one sample sequenced in a study of CD8+CD57+ T cells in acquired aplastic anemia. Genomic DNA acted as the template from which TCR beta VDJ combination and CDR3 sequence profiling were carried out. TCRdb recomputed calls from the reads with MiXCR, one row per CDR3 protein. Of roughly 180,000 distinct CDR3 sequences detected, around 50% appear once; the ten largest clones hold over 10%. Patients sequenced had flow cytometry evidence of CD8+CD57+ cell expansion. The sequenced material came from sorted CD4+, CD8+, or CD8+CD57+ T cells (not recorded which) from PBMCs. These receptors all come from a human donor with aplastic anemia.

This clonotype was recorded once. The chain combines TRBV24-1 with TRBJ2-3, with TRBD1 identical over 7 bases. CDR1 and CDR2 (germline): KGHDR, SFDVKD. The ends lost 2 bases at V and 4 bases at J; junction bases unmatched: 8. The CDR3 totals 16 residues. The DNA of the CDR3 is TGTGCCACCAGTGATTCAAGGGGGCAATTCGCAGATACGCAGTATTTT. Its translation is CATSDSRGQFADTQYF.

This clonotype was seen ten or more times. The chain recombines TRBV20-1 with TRBJ1-2; tentatively, D is TRBD1 (5 bases). Germline CDR1 is DFQATT and CDR2 is SNEGSKA (reference sequence). Between the trimmed V and J ends, which lost 0 bases and 4 bases, there was a span of 18 bases. The CDR3 sequence is 16 residues long. CDR3 DNA: TGCAGTGCTAGAGAGAGCGGGACTCCGGGAGGCTATGGCTACACCTTC. Protein: CSARESGTPGGYGYTF.

The V and J genes are TRBV7-9 and TRBJ2-7; 9 positions match TRBD1. V dropped 5 bases and J dropped 12; count of bases not matched to a gene: 14. The CDR3 sequence is 14 residues long. Germline-derived CDR1 and CDR2 are SEHNR and FQNEAQ (reference sequence). The CDR3 sequence: CASSPPGQGTVRYF. CDR3 in DNA: TGTGCCAGCAGCCCCCCGGGACAGGGTACTGTGCGGTACTTC.

This clonotype appeared a few times. The chain carries TRBV2 and TRBJ2-7, with D possibly being TRBD2 (5 bases). Germline CDR1 reads SNHLY; CDR2 reads FYNNEI. This CDR3 has 12 amino acids. Trimming took 6 bases from V and 3 from J, leaving 9 bases between them. CDR3 protein: CASRTGYYEQYF. The CDR3 coding sequence is TGTGCCAGCAGGACGGGGTACTACGAGCAGTACTTC.

The rearrangement links TRBV6-5 to TRBJ1-5, with D maybe TRBD1 (6 bases). Trimming took 4 bases from V and 3 from J, leaving 13 bases between them. Germline V gene data show CDR1 as MNHEY and CDR2 as SVGAGI. CDR3 size: 15 residues. The CDR3 DNA reads as TGTGCCAGCAGTTTCAGGCAGGGGAACAATCAGCCCCAGCATTTT. It yields the protein CASSFRQGNNQPQHF.

This clonotype was recorded many times. This chain links TRBV19 with TRBJ2-1; possibly TRBD1 or TRBD2 for D (5 bases each). V lost 6 bases, J lost 9 bases, and 15 bases lay in between. The CDR3 consists of 13 residues. Germline-derived CDR1 and CDR2 are LNHDA and SQIVND (reference sequence). In nucleotides, the CDR3 is TGTGCCAGTAGGGGCGCCGGGGCGACTGAGCAGTTCTTC. This encodes CASRGAGATEQFF. Full variable domain (missing parts from reference TRBV19 and TRBJ2-1): DGGITQSPKYLFRKEGQNVTLSCEQNLNHDAMYWYRQDPGQGLRLIYYSQIVNDFQKGDIAEGYSVSREKKESFPLTVTSAQKNPTAFYLCASRGAGATEQFFGPGTRLTVL.

This clonotype was observed a handful of times. The chain carries TRBV9 and TRBJ2-5; D might be TRBD1 (5 bases). V dropped 4 bases and J dropped 5 bases, with 18 bases sitting between them. CDR1 SGDLS and CDR2 YYNGEE come from the germline V gene. The CDR3 sequence is 15 residues long. DNA for the CDR3: TGTGCCAGCAGCCCCGAAGGACAAGGGATGGAGACCCAGTACTTC. This encodes CASSPEGQGMETQYF.

The table lists this clonotype with a few counts. This chain joins TRBV15 and TRBJ2-7; 7 nucleotides agree with TRBD1. The CDR3 covers 15 residues. After removal of 3 bases from V and 1 base from J, the junction contained 6 bases not matched to a gene. Germline V lookup: CDR1 LNHNV, CDR2 YYDKDF (reference sequence). The CDR3 spells CATSRGTASSYEQYF. In DNA, the CDR3 is TGTGCCACCAGCAGGGGGACAGCATCGTCCTACGAGCAGTACTTC.

This chain uses TRBV9 with TRBJ2-1; no reliable D call. The CDR3 totals 13 residues. V lost 0 bases and J 6 bases, leaving 7 bases between the germline ends. In germline, CDR1 is SGDLS, CDR2 YYNGEE. The CDR3 loop is CASSVGVPNEQFF. CDR3 bases: TGTGCCAGCAGCGTAGGAGTTCCCAATGAGCAGTTCTTC.

V gene TRBV15 combines with J gene TRBJ2-3; D gene uncertain. The V and J ends lost 0 bases and 0 bases respectively, with 13 bases between them. Germline CDR1 reads LNHNV; CDR2 reads YYDKDF (reference sequence). This CDR3 spans 17 amino acids. Written as DNA, the CDR3 is TGTGCCACCAGCAGAGATCAGACCGGGCGGAGCACAGATACGCAGTATTTT. It encodes CATSRDQTGRSTDTQYF.

The gene calls are TRBV10-3 and TRBJ2-2; D unclear. The CDR3 sequence is 14 residues long. Germline CDR1 is ENHRY and CDR2 is SYGVKD. Between the trimmed V and J ends, which lost 0 bases and 10 bases, there was a span of 12 bases. The CDR3 loop reads CAISESPEHEELFF. Here the CDR3 DNA reads TGTGCCATCAGTGAGTCTCCGGAACATGAGGAGCTGTTTTTT.

This clonotype has more than one count but fewer than ten. J is TRBJ1-4 and V is TRBV5-5; D remains unclear. The CDR3 covers 16 residues. Deletions cut 4 bases from V and 3 bases from J, with 16 bases between. In germline, CDR1 is SGHKS, CDR2 YYEKEE (reference sequence). The CDR3 sequence is CASSRLRGLANEKLFF. The DNA for the CDR3 is TGTGCCAGCAGCCGCCTGAGAGGCTTGGCTAATGAAAAACTGTTTTTT.

Note on this clonotype: This may come from a read error, since a much larger clone is one base off. This chain links TRBV4-1 with TRBJ2-5; TRBD2 aligns across 9 bases. This CDR3 has 16 residues. Germline V CDR1 and CDR2: MGHRA, YSYEKL. CDR3: CTSSQGWSSGGETQYF. Here the CDR3 DNA reads TGCACCAGCAGCCAAGGATGGAGTAGCGGGGGAGAGACCCAGTACTTC.

The DNA for the CDR3 is TGTGCCATCAGTGCCAAGACTAGCGGGAGCACAGATACGCAGTATTTT. It yields the protein CAISAKTSGSTDTQYF. J is TRBJ2-3 and V is TRBV10-3; TRBD2 matches at 10 bases. Germline CDR1 reads ENHRY; CDR2 reads SYGVKD. J gave up 0 bases and V 4 bases, and 4 bases lay outside the gene matches. The CDR3 loop spans 16 amino acids.

This clonotype was counted at least ten times. This chain links TRBV20-1 with TRBJ2-3; 9 nucleotides align to TRBD2. CDR1 DFQATT and CDR2 SNEGSKA come from the germline V gene (reference sequence). With 2 bases clipped from V and 4 bases from J, the junction kept 10 bases outside the gene matches. This CDR3 region has 16 residues. CDR3 DNA: TGCAGTGCTAGAAGGGGGCTGCGGGGGGGTCCAGATACGCAGTATTTT. As protein: CSARRGLRGGPDTQYF.

The J gene is TRBJ1-4, the V gene TRBV19, with a possible D match to TRBD1 (6 bases). CDR1 is LNHDA and CDR2 is SQIVND in the germline V gene (reference sequence). CDR3 length: 15 residues. With 5 bases removed from V and 12 bases from J, the gap between germline ends came to 22 bases. The chain's CDR3 is CASSLGTLHMNQLFF. As DNA, the CDR3 is TGTGCCAGTAGTCTGGGGACACTACATATGAACCAACTGTTTTTT.

This clonotype occurred many times. The chain recombines TRBV20-1 with TRBJ1-2; no firm D call. CDR3 size: 9 residues. V was pared by 4 bases and J by 3 bases, with 0 bases between. Germline CDR1 DFQATT, CDR2 SNEGSKA (reference sequence). This CDR3 is CSANYGYTF. For the CDR3, the DNA is TGCAGTGCTAACTATGGCTACACCTTC.

Note on this clonotype: The conserved final phenylalanine or tryptophan is absent from the CDR3, which likely points to a read error. This chain links TRBV11-2 with TRBJ1-2; no firm D call. Trimming took 5 bases from V and 7 from J, leaving 23 bases between them. CDR1 is SGHAT, CDR2 FQNNGV, per germline. The CDR3 has 16 amino acids. The CDR3 nucleotides read TGTGCCAGCAGCATCCCTCAGACTGGGTCTTCCCTTGGCTACACCCTC. This codes for CASSIPQTGSSLGYTL.

This chain connects TRBV5-4 to TRBJ2-5; 16 bases align to TRBD2. Germline V lookup: CDR1 SGHNT, CDR2 YYREEE (reference sequence). The CDR3 loop spans 16 amino acids. Losses at the gene ends were 4 bases for V and 5 bases for J; bases not matched to a gene: 5. In nucleotides, the CDR3 is TGTGCCAGCAGCGGGACTAGCGGGAGGGCCGGGGAGACCCAGTACTTC. Translating gives CASSGTSGRAGETQYF. The full variable domain, with the rest looked up from reference TRBV5-4 and TRBJ2-5, is ETGVTQSPTHLIKTRGQQVTLRCSSQSGHNTVSWYQQALGQGPQFIFQYYREEENGRGNFPPRFSGLQFPNYSSELNVNALELDDSALYLCASSGTSGRAGETQYFGPGTRLLVL.

This clonotype was counted at least ten times. The rearrangement joins TRBV7-2 to TRBJ2-3; D call uncertain. The V gene lost 5 bases and the J gene lost 4 bases, with 13 bases spanning the gap. From germline, CDR1 is SGHTA and CDR2 FQGNSA. CDR3 length equals 14 residues. The DNA for the CDR3 is TGTGCCAGCAGCCCTCAGACCGCTGCAGATACGCAGTATTTT. Amino acid sequence: CASSPQTAADTQYF.

This clonotype was seen many times. This rearrangement joins TRBV5-1 to TRBJ2-7, with TRBD2 as a possible D gene (7 bases). This CDR3 contains 16 residues. V lost 0 bases and J 5 bases, leaving 18 bases between the germline ends. From germline, CDR1 is SGHRS and CDR2 YFSETQ. The CDR3 loop reads CASSLEVRGGRNEQYF. The DNA for the CDR3 is TGCGCCAGCAGCTTGGAGGTTAGGGGGGGAAGAAACGAGCAGTACTTC.

V and J are TRBV10-3 and TRBJ2-1; 12 positions match TRBD2. The junction had 6 bases not matched to a gene; V was cut back by 2 bases and J by 10 bases. The CDR3 contains 15 residues. Germline CDR1 and CDR2: ENHRY and SYGVKD. The CDR3 here is CAISEASGGALEQFF. The CDR3 DNA sequence: TGTGCCATCAGTGAGGCTAGCGGGGGGGCTTTGGAGCAGTTCTTC.

This clonotype was observed a few times. The rearrangement uses TRBV19 and TRBJ1-2, with D hard to call. This CDR3 region has 12 residues. V gave up 2 bases and J gave up 7 bases, with 8 bases separating them. Germline V CDR1 and CDR2: LNHDA, SQIVND (reference sequence). The CDR3, as DNA: TGTGCCAGTAGTATATTGGGCGCTGGCTACACCTTC. It specifies CASSILGAGYTF.